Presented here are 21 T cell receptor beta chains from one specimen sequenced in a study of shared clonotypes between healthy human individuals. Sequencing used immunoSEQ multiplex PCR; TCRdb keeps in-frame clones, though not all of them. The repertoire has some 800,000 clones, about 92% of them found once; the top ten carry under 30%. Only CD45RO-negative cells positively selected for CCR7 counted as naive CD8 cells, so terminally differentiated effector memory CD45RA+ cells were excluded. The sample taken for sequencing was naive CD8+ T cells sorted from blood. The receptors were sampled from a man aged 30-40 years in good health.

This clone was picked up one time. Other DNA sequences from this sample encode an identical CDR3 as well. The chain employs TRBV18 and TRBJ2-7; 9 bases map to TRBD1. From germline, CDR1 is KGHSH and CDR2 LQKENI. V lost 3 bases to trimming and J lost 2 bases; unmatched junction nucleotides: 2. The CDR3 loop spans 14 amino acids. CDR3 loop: CASSPGTGPYEQYF. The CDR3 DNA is TGTGCCAGCTCACCCGGGACAGGGCCCTACGAGCAGTACTTC.

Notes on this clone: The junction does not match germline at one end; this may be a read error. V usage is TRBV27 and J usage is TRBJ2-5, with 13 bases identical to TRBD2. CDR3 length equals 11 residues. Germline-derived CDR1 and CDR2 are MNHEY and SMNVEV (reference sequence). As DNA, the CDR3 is TGTGCCACGGGACTAGCGGGGCTACCTAACTTC. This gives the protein CATGLAGLPNF.

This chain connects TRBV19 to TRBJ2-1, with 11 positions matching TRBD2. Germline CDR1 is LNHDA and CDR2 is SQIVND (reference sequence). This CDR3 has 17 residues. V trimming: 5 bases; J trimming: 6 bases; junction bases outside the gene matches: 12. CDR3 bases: TGTGCCAGTAGTCCCGGGACTAGCGGATTTCTGGCCAATGAGCAGTTCTTC. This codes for CASSPGTSGFLANEQFF.

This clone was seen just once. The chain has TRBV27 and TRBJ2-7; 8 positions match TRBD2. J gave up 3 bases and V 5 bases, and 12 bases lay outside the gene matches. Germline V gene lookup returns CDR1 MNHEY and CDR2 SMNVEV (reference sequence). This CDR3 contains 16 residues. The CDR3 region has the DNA TGTGCCAGCAGTCCCCCGGGGCTAGCGGGCTTCTACGAGCAGTACTTC. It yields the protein CASSPPGLAGFYEQYF.

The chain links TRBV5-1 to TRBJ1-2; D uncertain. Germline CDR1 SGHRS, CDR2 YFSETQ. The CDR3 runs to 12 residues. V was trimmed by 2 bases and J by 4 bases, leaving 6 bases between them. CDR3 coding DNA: TGCGCCAGCAGCTTAAACAGCTATGGCTACACCTTC. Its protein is CASSLNSYGYTF.

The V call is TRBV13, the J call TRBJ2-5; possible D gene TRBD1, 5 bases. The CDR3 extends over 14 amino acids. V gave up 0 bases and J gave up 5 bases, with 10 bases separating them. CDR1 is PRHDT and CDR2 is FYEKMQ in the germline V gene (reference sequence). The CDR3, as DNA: TGTGCCAGCAGCTTAGGTGGGGCCCCGGAGACCCAGTACTTC. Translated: CASSLGGAPETQYF.

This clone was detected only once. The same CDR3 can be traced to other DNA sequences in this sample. CDR3 amino acids: CASSSRGQETQYF. CDR3 nucleotides: TGTGCCAGCAGCAGTCGGGGACAAGAGACCCAGTACTTC. The chain uses TRBV7-9 and TRBJ2-5; D possibly corresponds to TRBD2 (5 bases). V was trimmed by 5 bases and J by 2 bases, leaving 9 bases between them. Germline lookup yields CDR1 SEHNR and CDR2 FQNEAQ (reference sequence). The CDR3 runs 13 residues.

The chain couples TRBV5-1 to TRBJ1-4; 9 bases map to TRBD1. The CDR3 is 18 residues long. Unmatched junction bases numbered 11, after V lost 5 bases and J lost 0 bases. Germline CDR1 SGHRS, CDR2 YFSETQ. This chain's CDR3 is CASSSLPGQGTTNEKLFF. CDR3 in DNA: TGCGCCAGCAGTTCACTACCGGGACAGGGCACAACTAATGAAAAACTGTTTTTT. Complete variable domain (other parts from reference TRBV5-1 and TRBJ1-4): KAGVTQTPRYLIKTRGQQVTLSCSPISGHRSVSWYQQTPGQGLQFLFEYFSETQRNKGNFPGRFSGRQFSNSRSEMNVSTLELGDSALYLCASSSLPGQGTTNEKLFFGSGTQLSVL.

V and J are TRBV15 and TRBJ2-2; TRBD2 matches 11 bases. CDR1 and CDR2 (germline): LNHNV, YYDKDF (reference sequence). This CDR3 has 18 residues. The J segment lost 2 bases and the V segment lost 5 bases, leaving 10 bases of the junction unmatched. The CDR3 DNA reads TGTGCCACCAGCTCACTGAACGGGACTAGCGGAAACACCGGGGAGCTGTTTTTT. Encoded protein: CATSSLNGTSGNTGELFF. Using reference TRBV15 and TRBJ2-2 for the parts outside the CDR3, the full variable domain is DAMVIQNPRYQVTQFGKPVTLSCSQTLNHNVMYWYQQKSSQAPKLLFHYYDKDFNNEADTPDNFQSRRPNTSFCFLDIRSPGLGDTAMYLCATSSLNGTSGNTGELFFGEGSRLTVL.

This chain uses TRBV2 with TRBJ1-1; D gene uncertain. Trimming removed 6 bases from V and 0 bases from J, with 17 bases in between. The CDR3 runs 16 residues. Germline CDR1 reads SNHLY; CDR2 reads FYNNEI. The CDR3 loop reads CASRGTDVRMNTEAFF. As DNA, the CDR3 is TGTGCCAGCAGGGGTACGGACGTACGCATGAACACTGAAGCTTTCTTT.

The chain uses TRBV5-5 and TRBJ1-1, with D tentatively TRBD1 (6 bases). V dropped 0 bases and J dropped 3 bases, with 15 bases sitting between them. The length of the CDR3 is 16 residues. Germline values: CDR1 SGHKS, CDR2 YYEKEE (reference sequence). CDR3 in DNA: TGTGCCAGCAGCTTGGACAGGGCAGGAGGGTACACTGAAGCTTTCTTT. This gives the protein CASSLDRAGGYTEAFF.

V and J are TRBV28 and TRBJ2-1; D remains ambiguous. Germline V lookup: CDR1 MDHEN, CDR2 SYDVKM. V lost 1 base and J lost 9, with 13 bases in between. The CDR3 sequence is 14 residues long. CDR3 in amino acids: CASSLYALAIEQFF. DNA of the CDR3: TGTGCCAGCAGTTTATACGCGCTGGCTATTGAGCAGTTCTTC.

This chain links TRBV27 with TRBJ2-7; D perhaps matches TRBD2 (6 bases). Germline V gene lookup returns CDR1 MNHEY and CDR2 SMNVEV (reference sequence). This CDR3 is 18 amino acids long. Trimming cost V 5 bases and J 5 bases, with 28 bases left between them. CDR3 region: CASSGGRLAGRRTDEQYF. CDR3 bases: TGTGCCAGCAGTGGGGGACGTCTGGCGGGAAGGCGGACGGACGAGCAGTACTTC.

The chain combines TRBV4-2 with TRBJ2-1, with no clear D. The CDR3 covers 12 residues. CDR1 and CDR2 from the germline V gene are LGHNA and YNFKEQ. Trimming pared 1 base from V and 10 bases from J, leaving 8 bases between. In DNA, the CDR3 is TGTGCCAGCAGCCAAGTCGCCAGGGAGCAGTTCTTC. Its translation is CASSQVAREQFF.

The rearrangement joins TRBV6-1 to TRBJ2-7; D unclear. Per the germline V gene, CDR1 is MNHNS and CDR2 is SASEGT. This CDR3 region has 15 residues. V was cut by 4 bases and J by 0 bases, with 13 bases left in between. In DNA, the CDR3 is TGTGCCAGCAGTGTCGGCATCCAGAGCTCCTACGAGCAGTACTTC. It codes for CASSVGIQSSYEQYF.

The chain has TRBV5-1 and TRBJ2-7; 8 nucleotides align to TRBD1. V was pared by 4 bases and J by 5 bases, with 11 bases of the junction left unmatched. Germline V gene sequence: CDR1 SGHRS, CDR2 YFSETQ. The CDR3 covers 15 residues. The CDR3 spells CASSTSGGLGHEQYF. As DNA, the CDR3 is TGCGCCAGCAGCACTTCAGGGGGCTTAGGGCACGAGCAGTACTTC. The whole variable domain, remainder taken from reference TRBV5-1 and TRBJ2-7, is KAGVTQTPRYLIKTRGQQVTLSCSPISGHRSVSWYQQTPGQGLQFLFEYFSETQRNKGNFPGRFSGRQFSNSRSEMNVSTLELGDSALYLCASSTSGGLGHEQYFGPGTRLTVT.

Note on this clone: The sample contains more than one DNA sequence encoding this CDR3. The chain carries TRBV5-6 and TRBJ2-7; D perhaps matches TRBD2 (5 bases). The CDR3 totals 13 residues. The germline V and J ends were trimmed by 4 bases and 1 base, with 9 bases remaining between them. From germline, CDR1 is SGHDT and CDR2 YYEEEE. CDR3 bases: TGTGCCAGCAGCCTCGGGGTTTCCTACGAGCAGTACTTC. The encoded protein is CASSLGVSYEQYF.

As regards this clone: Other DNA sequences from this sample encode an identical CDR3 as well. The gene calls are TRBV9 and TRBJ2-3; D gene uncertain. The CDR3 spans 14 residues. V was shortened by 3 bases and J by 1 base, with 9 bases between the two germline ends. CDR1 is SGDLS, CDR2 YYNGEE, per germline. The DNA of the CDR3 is TGTGCCAGCAGCGAGGGTCGGGGCACAGATACGCAGTATTTT. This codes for CASSEGRGTDTQYF.

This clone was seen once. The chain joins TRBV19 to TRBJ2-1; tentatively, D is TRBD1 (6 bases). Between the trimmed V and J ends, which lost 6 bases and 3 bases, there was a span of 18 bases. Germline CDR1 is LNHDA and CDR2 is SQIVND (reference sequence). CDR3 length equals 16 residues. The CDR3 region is CASSEGVSVGYNEQFF. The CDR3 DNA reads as TGTGCCAGTAGCGAGGGGGTCAGTGTGGGCTACAATGAGCAGTTCTTC.

CDR3 residues: CASRSKLTGANEKLFF. CDR3 nucleotides: TGTGCAAGTCGCTCCAAGTTGACAGGGGCTAATGAAAAACTGTTTTTT. The genes are TRBV12-2 and TRBJ1-4; TRBD1 reflects the table's D call only, with no check against the DNA. TRBV12-2 is deemed a pseudogene. CDR3 length: 16 residues.

The CDR3 nucleotides are TGTGCCAGCTCACCCGGGACAGCAAACACCATATATTTT. Amino acid sequence: CASSPGTANTIYF. The chain uses TRBV18 and TRBJ1-3; 7 bases match TRBD1. The CDR3 has 13 residues. CDR1 KGHSH and CDR2 LQKENI come from the germline V gene. V gave up 3 bases and J gave up 6 bases; unmatched junction bases: 2.